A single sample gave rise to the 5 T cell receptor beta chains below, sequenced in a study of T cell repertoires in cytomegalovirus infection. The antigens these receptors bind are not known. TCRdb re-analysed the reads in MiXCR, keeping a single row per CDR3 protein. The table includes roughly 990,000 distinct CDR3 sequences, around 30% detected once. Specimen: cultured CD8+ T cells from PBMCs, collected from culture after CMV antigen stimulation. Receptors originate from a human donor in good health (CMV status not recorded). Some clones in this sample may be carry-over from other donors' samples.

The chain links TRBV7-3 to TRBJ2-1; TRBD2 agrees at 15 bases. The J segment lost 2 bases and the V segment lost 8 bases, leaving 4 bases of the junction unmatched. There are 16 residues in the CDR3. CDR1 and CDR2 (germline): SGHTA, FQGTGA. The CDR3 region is CASRTSGGAAYNEQFF. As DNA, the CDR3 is TGTGCCAGCCGGACTAGCGGGGGGGCCGCCTACAATGAGCAGTTCTTC.

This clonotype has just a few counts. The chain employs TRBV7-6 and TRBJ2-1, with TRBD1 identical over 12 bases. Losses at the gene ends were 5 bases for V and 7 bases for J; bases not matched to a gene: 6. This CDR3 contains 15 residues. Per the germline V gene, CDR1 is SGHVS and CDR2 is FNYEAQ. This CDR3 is CASSQGQGAVNEQFF. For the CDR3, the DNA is TGTGCCAGCAGCCAGGGACAGGGGGCGGTGAATGAGCAGTTCTTC.

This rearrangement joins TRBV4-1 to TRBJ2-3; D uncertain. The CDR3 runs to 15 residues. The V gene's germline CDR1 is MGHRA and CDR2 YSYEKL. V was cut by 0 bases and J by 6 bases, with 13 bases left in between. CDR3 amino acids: CASSQEIVFRDTQYF. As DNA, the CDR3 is TGCGCCAGCAGCCAAGAAATAGTCTTCAGGGATACGCAGTATTTT.

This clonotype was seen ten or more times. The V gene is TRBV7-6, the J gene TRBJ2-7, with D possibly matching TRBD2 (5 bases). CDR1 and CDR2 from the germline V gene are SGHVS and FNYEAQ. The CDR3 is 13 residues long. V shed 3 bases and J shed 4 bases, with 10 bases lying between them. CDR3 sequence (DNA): TGTGCCAGCAGCTTCGGGGAACCTTACGAGCAGTACTTC. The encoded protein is CASSFGEPYEQYF.

DNA for the CDR3: TGTGCCAGCAGTGAATTGTTGAAGGGCAGCGTCAACACAGATACGCAGTATTTT. It encodes CASSELLKGSVNTDTQYF. The J gene is TRBJ2-3, the V gene TRBV25-1; D remains unclear. V shed 1 base and J shed 2 bases, with 19 bases lying between them. CDR3 length: 18 amino acids. Germline lookup yields CDR1 MGHDK and CDR2 SYGVNS. Based on the CDR3 plus reference TRBV25-1 and TRBJ2-3, the full variable domain is EADIYQTPRYLVIGTGKKITLECSQTMGHDKMYWYQQDPGMELHLIHYSYGVNSTEKGDLSSESTVSRIRTEHFPLTLESARPSHTSQYLCASSELLKGSVNTDTQYFGPGTRLTVL.